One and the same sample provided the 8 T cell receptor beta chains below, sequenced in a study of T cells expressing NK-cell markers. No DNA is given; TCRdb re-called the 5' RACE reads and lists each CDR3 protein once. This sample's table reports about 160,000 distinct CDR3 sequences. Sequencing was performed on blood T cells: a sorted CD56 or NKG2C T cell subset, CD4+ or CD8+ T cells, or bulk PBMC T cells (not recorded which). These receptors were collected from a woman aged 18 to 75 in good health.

CDR3 protein: CASSARGGGGNTIYF. The genes are TRBV2 and TRBJ1-3; as DNA is missing, the TRBD1 call by TCRdb cannot be tested. The CDR3 consists of 15 residues. Germline V gives CDR1 SNHLY, CDR2 FYNNEI.

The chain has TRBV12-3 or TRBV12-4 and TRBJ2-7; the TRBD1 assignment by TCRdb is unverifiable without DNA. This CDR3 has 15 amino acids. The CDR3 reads CASSQGGGQGGEQYF.

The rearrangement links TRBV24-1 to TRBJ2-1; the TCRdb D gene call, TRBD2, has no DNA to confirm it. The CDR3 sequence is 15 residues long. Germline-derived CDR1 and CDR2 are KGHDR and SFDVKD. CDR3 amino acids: CATAGSSGTYNEQFF.

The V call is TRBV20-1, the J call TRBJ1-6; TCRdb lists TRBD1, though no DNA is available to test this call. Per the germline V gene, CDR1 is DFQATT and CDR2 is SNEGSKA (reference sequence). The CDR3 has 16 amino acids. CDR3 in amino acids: CSARGTGDPYNSPLHF.

This CDR3 is CASSQPLGRTASGYTF. The rearrangement joins TRBV6-2 or TRBV6-3 to TRBJ1-2. CDR1 is MNHEY and CDR2 is SVGEGT in the germline V gene. This CDR3 is built from 16 residues.

The CDR3 sequence: CASSQHGLQETQYF. This chain connects TRBV3-1 to TRBJ2-5. The CDR3 spans 14 residues. Germline V gene data show CDR1 as LGHDT and CDR2 as YNNKEL (reference sequence).

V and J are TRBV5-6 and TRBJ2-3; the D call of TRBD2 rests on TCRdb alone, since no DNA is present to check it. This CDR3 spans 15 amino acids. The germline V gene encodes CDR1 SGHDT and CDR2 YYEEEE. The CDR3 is CASSASSGSTDTQYF.

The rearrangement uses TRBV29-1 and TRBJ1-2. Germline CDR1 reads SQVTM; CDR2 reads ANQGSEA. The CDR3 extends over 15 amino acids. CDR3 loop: CSVEDHGRLNYGYTF.